One sample yielded the 26 T cell receptor beta chains listed below, sequenced in a study of spatial heterogeneity in lung cancer. Time point: blood at routine non-recurrence follow-up after resection. The study sequenced unsorted whole RNA from tumor, nontumor lung or frozen PBMC. TCRdb itself ran the 5' RACE reads through MiXCR, one entry per CDR3 protein. Counted here are some 54,000 distinct CDR3 sequences, around 7% occurring once; the ten biggest clones make up less than 45%. The material was PBMCs, obtained at follow-up. These receptors were taken from a female donor with early-stage non-small cell lung cancer.

The table lists this clonotype with many counts. This sequence joins TRBV24-1 and TRBJ2-2; TRBD1 aligns across 9 bases. Germline CDR1 KGHDR, CDR2 SFDVKD. The CDR3 loop spans 14 amino acids. The V and J ends lost 9 bases and 5 bases, in that order; junction bases with no gene match: 6. The CDR3 loop is CATQGQGKTGELFF. In DNA form, the CDR3 reads TGTGCCACCCAAGGACAGGGGAAAACCGGGGAGCTGTTTTTT.

J is TRBJ2-2 and V is TRBV6-5; no definite D call. In germline, CDR1 is MNHEY, CDR2 SVGAGI. The CDR3 has 14 amino acids. Trimming took off 0 bases at V and 5 bases at J, with 7 bases between the two ends. The CDR3, as DNA: TGTGCCAGCAGTTACTCTGGAGCTACCGGGGAGCTGTTTTTT. Protein sequence: CASSYSGATGELFF.

This clonotype has a handful of counts. This chain links TRBV11-2 with TRBJ2-1; a possible D gene is TRBD1 (6 bases). The CDR3 covers 13 residues. CDR1 is SGHAT, CDR2 FQNNGV, per germline. The V end was cut by 5 bases, the J end by 5 bases, with 10 bases between. CDR3 loop: CASSLGHNNEQFF. Here the CDR3 DNA reads TGTGCCAGCAGCCTGGGACACAACAATGAGCAGTTCTTC. Full variable domain (remainder filled in from reference TRBV11-2 and TRBJ2-1): EAGVAQSPRYKIIEKRQSVAFWCNPISGHATLYWYQQILGQGPKLLIQFQNNGVVDDSQLPKDRFSAERLKGVDSTLKIQPAKLEDSAVYLCASSLGHNNEQFFGPGTRLTVL.

V is TRBV18 and J is TRBJ1-1; D call uncertain. With 3 bases removed from V and 3 bases from J, the gap between germline ends came to 5 bases. This CDR3 comprises 12 residues. Germline V gene data show CDR1 as KGHSH and CDR2 as LQKENI. CDR3 DNA sequence: TGTGCCAGCTCACCCCTACACACTGAAGCTTTCTTT. Protein sequence: CASSPLHTEAFF.

This clonotype turned up a few times. The V and J genes are TRBV2 and TRBJ1-3; no reliable D call. The CDR3 runs 13 residues. The ends were cut back, 4 bases at V and 4 bases at J, with 8 bases in the middle. Germline V gene lookup returns CDR1 SNHLY and CDR2 FYNNEI. Here the CDR3 DNA reads TGTGCCAGCAGTGCGTCCAGCGGAAACACCATATATTTT. Its protein product is CASSASSGNTIYF.

This clonotype was counted between two and nine times. The chain employs TRBV12-3 or TRBV12-4 and TRBJ2-2; D gene uncertain. The CDR3 length is 16 residues. V was trimmed by 6 bases and J by 4 bases, leaving 18 bases between them. Here the CDR3 DNA reads TGTGCCAGCAGACTTCAGGTTTTAGGTGGCACCGGGGAGCTGTTTTTT. It encodes CASRLQVLGGTGELFF.

Only a few counts were recorded for this clonotype. The chain employs TRBV5-6 and TRBJ2-2; TRBD1 matches 7 bases. From germline, CDR1 is SGHDT and CDR2 YYEEEE. Unmatched junction bases numbered 10, after V lost 1 base and J lost 4 bases. The CDR3 has 17 residues. CDR3 region: CASSLFVEGTVTGELFF. CDR3 sequence (DNA): TGTGCCAGCAGCTTGTTTGTCGAAGGGACAGTCACCGGGGAGCTGTTTTTT.

The CDR3 is CASSFASSGGAYNEQFF. The CDR3 DNA reads TGTGCCAGCAGCTTTGCCTCTAGCGGGGGGGCGTACAATGAGCAGTTCTTC. This chain uses TRBV7-2 with TRBJ2-1, with 12 bases fitting TRBD2. This CDR3 has 17 amino acids. Germline CDR1 SGHTA, CDR2 FQGNSA. J was trimmed by 4 bases and V by 3 bases; bases with no gene match: 7.

This clonotype occurred many times. The V call is TRBV5-1, the J call TRBJ2-7; possibly TRBD1 for D (6 bases). V shed 9 bases and J shed 3 bases, with 16 bases lying between them. This CDR3 comprises 13 residues. Germline V gene sequence: CDR1 SGHRS, CDR2 YFSETQ. This CDR3 reads CATEVGQSYEQYF. As DNA, the CDR3 is TGCGCCACGGAGGTAGGACAGAGCTACGAGCAGTACTTC.

The gene calls are TRBV4-3 and TRBJ2-7; D is undetermined. Germline CDR1 LGHNA, CDR2 YSLEER. CDR3 length equals 14 residues. Deletions cut 4 bases from V and 2 bases from J, with 12 bases between. CDR3 in amino acids: CASSLMPGAYEQYF. CDR3 coding DNA: TGCGCCAGCAGCCTGATGCCGGGCGCCTACGAGCAGTACTTC.

This clonotype was seen ten or more times. This sequence joins TRBV7-2 and TRBJ1-4; D not resolved. Germline loops: CDR1 SGHTA, CDR2 FQGNSA. The CDR3 loop spans 14 amino acids. Between the trimmed V and J ends, which lost 0 bases and 7 bases, there was a span of 9 bases. The CDR3 here is CASSLAGPGEKLFF. In DNA form, the CDR3 reads TGTGCCAGCAGCTTAGCCGGGCCAGGTGAAAAACTGTTTTTT.

This clonotype came up a few times. This chain links TRBV11-2 with TRBJ2-6, with D perhaps assigned TRBD1 or TRBD2 (6 bases each). V was trimmed by 5 bases and J by 2 bases, leaving 16 bases between them. This CDR3 is built from 17 residues. The germline V gene encodes CDR1 SGHAT and CDR2 FQNNGV. The CDR3 spells CASSIWRGDAGANVLTF. CDR3 sequence (DNA): TGTGCCAGCAGCATTTGGAGGGGGGACGCTGGGGCCAACGTCCTGACTTTC.

This clonotype has at least ten counts. V usage is TRBV20-1 and J usage is TRBJ1-1, with D tentatively TRBD1 (5 bases). V shed 1 base and J shed 2 bases, with 17 bases lying between them. Per the germline V gene, CDR1 is DFQATT and CDR2 is SNEGSKA (reference sequence). The CDR3 loop spans 16 amino acids. CDR3 region: CSARAYDWDLNTEAFF. The CDR3 DNA sequence: TGCAGTGCTAGAGCCTACGACTGGGACCTAAACACTGAAGCTTTCTTT.

This clonotype has just a few counts. J is TRBJ1-4 and V is TRBV29-1, with TRBD1 as a possible D gene (6 bases). V was pared by 5 bases and J by 6 bases, with 13 bases between. The CDR3 consists of 13 residues. Germline V gives CDR1 SQVTM, CDR2 ANQGSEA. This CDR3 is CSVLLHRDEKLFF. In DNA, the CDR3 is TGCAGCGTTCTCCTCCACAGGGATGAAAAACTGTTTTTT.

This clonotype was found many times. V is TRBV6-2 or TRBV6-3 and J is TRBJ1-5; 7 bases match TRBD1. This CDR3 is built from 16 residues. Trimming cost V 7 bases and J 2 bases; bases outside gene matches: 11. Germline-derived CDR1 and CDR2 are MNHEY and SVGEGT. CDR3 sequence reads: CASKKTGQIGNQPQHF. The CDR3 DNA sequence: TGTGCCAGCAAGAAAACGGGACAGATCGGCAATCAGCCCCAGCATTTT.

The rearrangement links TRBV7-9 to TRBJ1-6; D unclear. CDR1 and CDR2 (germline): SEHNR, FQNEAQ (reference sequence). V lost 5 bases and J lost 7, with 12 bases in between. CDR3 size: 14 residues. Here the CDR3 reads CASSREGSNSPLHF. CDR3 coding DNA: TGTGCCAGCAGCCGAGAAGGGTCCAATTCACCCCTCCACTTT.

A word on this clonotype: One end of the junction varies from germline; a read error may be responsible. V and J are TRBV7-8 and TRBJ1-1; no clear D. The germline V gene encodes CDR1 SGHVS and CDR2 FQNEAQ. The CDR3 runs 15 residues. The CDR3 DNA reads TGTGCCAGCCGCTTAGACCAGACGTTAACCGTTGAAGCTTTCTTT. Encoded protein: CASRLDQTLTVEAFF.

The genes are TRBV20-1 and TRBJ2-5; D gene uncertain. The CDR3 length is 15 residues. V gave up 5 bases and J gave up 1 base, with 17 bases separating them. The germline CDR1 and CDR2 sequences are DFQATT and SNEGSKA (reference sequence). The CDR3 DNA follows: TGCAGTGCTCGCCCCTCTCGCGCGCGCCAAGAGACCCAGTACTTC. This translates into CSARPSRARQETQYF.

This clonotype was counted many times. This chain connects TRBV7-8 to TRBJ1-1; possibly TRBD1 for D (5 bases). This CDR3 has 14 residues. V was shortened by 6 bases and J by 0 bases, with 11 bases between the two germline ends. Germline V gives CDR1 SGHVS, CDR2 FQNEAQ. DNA of the CDR3: TGTGCCAGCAGTCCGGGGACCCTGAACACTGAAGCTTTCTTT. It codes for CASSPGTLNTEAFF.

This sequence joins TRBV3-1 and TRBJ1-1; D possibly corresponds to TRBD1 (5 bases). This CDR3 is 15 amino acids long. Per the germline V gene, CDR1 is LGHDT and CDR2 is YNNKEL (reference sequence). The V and J ends lost 1 base and 10 bases respectively, with 19 bases between them. The CDR3 DNA reads TGTGCCAGCAGCCAAGTAGGGGCAGGCCACACCCGAGCTTTCTTT. Translation gives CASSQVGAGHTRAFF.

This clonotype occurred many times. Here the CDR3 DNA reads TGCAGTCCATCTAACAGGGGGTTTCCCTACGAGCAGTACTTC. Residues: CSPSNRGFPYEQYF. J is TRBJ2-7 and V is TRBV20-1, with 8 nucleotides matching TRBD1. With V trimmed by 8 bases and J by 2 bases, 11 bases remained unmatched. This CDR3 region has 14 residues. Germline CDR1 and CDR2: DFQATT and SNEGSKA (reference sequence).

This clonotype was counted a few times. This chain connects TRBV20-1 to TRBJ2-7; TRBD1 might be the D (6 bases). The CDR3 contains 15 residues. Germline loops: CDR1 DFQATT, CDR2 SNEGSKA (reference sequence). V lost 1 base to trimming and J lost 2 bases, with 15 bases between them. The CDR3 DNA reads TGCAGTGCTAGAGCCGGGACACCGCTACCCTACGAGCAGTACTTC. It encodes CSARAGTPLPYEQYF.

V gene TRBV6-1 combines with J gene TRBJ2-7; TRBD2 agrees at 7 bases. With 8 bases clipped from V and 2 bases from J, the junction kept 3 bases outside the gene matches. Looked up from germline, CDR1 is MNHNS and CDR2 is SASEGT. This CDR3 spans 12 amino acids. The CDR3 DNA sequence: TGTGCCAGCTGGGGAGGGACCTACGAGCAGTACTTC. Translation: CASWGGTYEQYF.

This clonotype was found a few times. The chain is built from TRBV3-1 and TRBJ1-1, with TRBD1 matching 10 bases. V shed 4 bases and J 7 bases; nucleotides not matched to a gene: 6. The CDR3 covers 14 residues. Germline V gene data show CDR1 as LGHDT and CDR2 as YNNKEL (reference sequence). This CDR3 is CASSLLDRGNEAFF. The CDR3 coding sequence is TGTGCCAGCAGCCTCCTGGACAGGGGGAATGAAGCTTTCTTT.

This clonotype was counted ten times or more. The chain employs TRBV5-1 and TRBJ2-4; D is uncertain. This CDR3 is built from 13 residues. V was trimmed by 4 bases and J by 9 bases, leaving 14 bases between them. The V gene's germline CDR1 is SGHRS and CDR2 YFSETQ. The CDR3: CASSPWDSGIQYF. The CDR3, as DNA: TGCGCCAGCAGCCCCTGGGATTCAGGCATTCAGTACTTC.

There are many counts of this clonotype. The chain links TRBV20-1 to TRBJ1-3; 8 bases match TRBD1. The CDR3 runs to 17 residues. Per germline, CDR1 DFQATT and CDR2 SNEGSKA (reference sequence). The trim removed 6 bases at V and 2 bases at J, leaving 15 bases unmatched. CDR3 in amino acids: CSARHLGQGKTGNTIYF. In DNA, the CDR3 is TGCAGTGCCAGGCACCTTGGACAGGGAAAAACTGGAAACACCATATATTTT.